This entry is about one T cell receptor (beta chain). The data were obtained in a study of blood T cell repertoires in COVID-19. Looking at the study overall: COVID-19 samples from acute and convalescent phases originated in the United States, Italy and Spain. PBMCs, B-cell-depleted T cells, or T cells were the source of the cDNA or gDNA that made up the material.

Looked up from germline, CDR1 is GTSNPN and CDR2 is SVGIG (reference sequence). The CDR3 extends over 15 amino acids. J gave up 4 bases and V 2 bases, and 4 bases lay outside the gene matches. In the authors' methods: Reference gene primer amplification yielded estimated nucleated cell counts. Assay: immunoSEQ multiplex PCR; the TCRdb copy retains only in-frame clones and omits some. From that table come the V and J calls and clone size; the DNA was used to work out D and trimming. The sample consists of around 81,000 clones, roughly 87% of them appearing once. This chain links TRBV30 with TRBJ1-6; 8 bases align to TRBD1. Sequenced: peripheral blood. This clonotype originated in a man aged 65-85 years with acute or convalescent COVID-19. The CDR3 here is CAWSPGTGYNSPLHF. Written as DNA, the CDR3 is TGTGCCTGGAGTCCCGGGACAGGTTATAATTCACCCCTCCACTTT.